The 4 T cell receptor beta chains below all came from one sample that was sequenced in a study of human T cells and chemical hapten exposure. Time point described: patch test 1, 2 weeks after DPC sensitization. Sample treatment: therapeutic diphenylcyclopropenone sensitization with weekly scalp DPC. Each CDR3 protein gets one entry after TCRdb re-called the RACE reads with MiXCR. The table has some 190,000 distinct CDR3 sequences, 20% to 25% seen once. The specimen comprised whole blood, sampled in connection with sensitization to the hapten diphenylcyclopropenone (DPC). The receptors shown here come from a woman aged 45-59 years with alopecia areata. Some clones in this sample may be carry-over from other donors' samples.

V gene TRBV6-1 combines with J gene TRBJ2-7; perhaps TRBD1 as D (5 bases). The CDR3 consists of 13 residues. CDR1 is MNHNS, CDR2 SASEGT, per germline. The germline V and J ends were trimmed by 4 bases and 5 bases, with 12 bases remaining between them. As DNA, the CDR3 is TGTGCCAGCAGTGCCCCCCCAGGGAACGAGCAGTACTTC. Its translation: CASSAPPGNEQYF.

In this sample, this clonotype turned up a few times. The V gene is TRBV20-1, the J gene TRBJ2-1, with TRBD2 matching 8 bases. The V gene's germline CDR1 is DFQATT and CDR2 SNEGSKA (reference sequence). CDR3 length: 15 residues. Germline trimming cut 3 bases from V and 10 bases from J; bases unmatched to any gene: 14. The CDR3 nucleotides read TGCAGTGCTAGCCCCGGGACTAGGGGTGGTGCGGAGCAGTTCTTC. Protein: CSASPGTRGGAEQFF.

This clonotype was observed a few times. CDR3 bases: TGTGCCAGCAGCCAAGAGACGGACCCGGTGGATGAGCAGTTCTTC. Its translation is CASSQETDPVDEQFF. V gene TRBV3-1 combines with J gene TRBJ2-1; D is undetermined. In germline, CDR1 is LGHDT, CDR2 YNNKEL (reference sequence). V was trimmed by 0 bases and J by 8 bases, leaving 14 bases between them. The CDR3 contains 15 residues.

The V gene is TRBV7-9, the J gene TRBJ2-5, with TRBD2 matching over 7 bases. There are 17 residues in the CDR3. The V gene end was trimmed by 5 bases and the J gene end by 4 bases; junction bases not matched to a gene: 16. Germline values: CDR1 SEHNR, CDR2 FQNEAQ (reference sequence). Here the CDR3 DNA reads TGTGCCAGCAGCGCCCCCCGCGGGGCGGGAGATGTAGAGACCCAGTACTTC. Protein: CASSAPRGAGDVETQYF.